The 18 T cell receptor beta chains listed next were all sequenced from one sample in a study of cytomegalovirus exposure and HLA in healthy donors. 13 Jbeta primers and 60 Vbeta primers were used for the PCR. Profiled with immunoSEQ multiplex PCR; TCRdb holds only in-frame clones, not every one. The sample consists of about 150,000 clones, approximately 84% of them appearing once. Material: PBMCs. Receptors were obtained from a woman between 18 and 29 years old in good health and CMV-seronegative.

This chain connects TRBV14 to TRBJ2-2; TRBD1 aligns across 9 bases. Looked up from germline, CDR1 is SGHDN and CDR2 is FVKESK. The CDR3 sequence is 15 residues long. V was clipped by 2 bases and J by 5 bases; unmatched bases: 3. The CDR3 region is CASSQQQGATGELFF. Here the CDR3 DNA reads TGTGCCAGCAGCCAACAACAGGGGGCAACCGGGGAGCTGTTTTTT. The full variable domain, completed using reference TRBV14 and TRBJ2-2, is EAGVTQFPSHSVIEKGQTVTLRCDPISGHDNLYWYRRVMGKEIKFLLHFVKESKQDESGMPNNRFLAERTGGTYSTLKVQPAELEDSGVYFCASSQQQGATGELFFGEGSRLTVL.

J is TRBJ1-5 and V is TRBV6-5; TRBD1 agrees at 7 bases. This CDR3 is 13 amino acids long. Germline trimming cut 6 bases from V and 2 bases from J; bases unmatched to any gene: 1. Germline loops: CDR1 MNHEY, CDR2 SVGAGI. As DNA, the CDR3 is TGTGCCAGCAGCAGGGGGGGCAATCAGCCCCAGCATTTT. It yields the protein CASSRGGNQPQHF.

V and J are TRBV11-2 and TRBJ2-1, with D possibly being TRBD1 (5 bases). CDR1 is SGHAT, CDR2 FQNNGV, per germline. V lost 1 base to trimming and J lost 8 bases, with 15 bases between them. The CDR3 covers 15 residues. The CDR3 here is CASSLVQGMIDEQFF. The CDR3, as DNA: TGTGCCAGCAGCTTAGTCCAGGGTATGATCGATGAGCAGTTCTTC.

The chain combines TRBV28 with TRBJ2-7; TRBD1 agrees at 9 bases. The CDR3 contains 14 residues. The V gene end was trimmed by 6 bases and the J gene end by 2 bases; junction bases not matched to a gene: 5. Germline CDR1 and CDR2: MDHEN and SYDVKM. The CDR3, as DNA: TGTGCCAGCAGCCCGGGACAGGGAGCCTACGAGCAGTACTTC. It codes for CASSPGQGAYEQYF.

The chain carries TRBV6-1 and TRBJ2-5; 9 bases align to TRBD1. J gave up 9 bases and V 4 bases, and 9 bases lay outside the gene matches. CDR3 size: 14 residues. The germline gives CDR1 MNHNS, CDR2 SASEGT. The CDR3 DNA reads TGTGCCAGCAGTGGGAACAGGGGGCGAGACCCCCAGTACTTC. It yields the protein CASSGNRGRDPQYF.

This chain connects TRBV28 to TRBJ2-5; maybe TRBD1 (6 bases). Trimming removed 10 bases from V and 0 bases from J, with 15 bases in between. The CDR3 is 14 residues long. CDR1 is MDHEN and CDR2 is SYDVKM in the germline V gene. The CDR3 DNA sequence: TGTGCCACCCTGGGGGCAGCTTACCAAGAGACCCAGTACTTC. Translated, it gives CATLGAAYQETQYF.

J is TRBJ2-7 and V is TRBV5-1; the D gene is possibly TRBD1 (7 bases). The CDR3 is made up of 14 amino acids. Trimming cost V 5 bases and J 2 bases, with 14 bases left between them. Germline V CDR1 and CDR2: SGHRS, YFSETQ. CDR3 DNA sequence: TGCGCCAGCAGTTATCAGGGGGGAACCTACGAGCAGTACTTC. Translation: CASSYQGGTYEQYF. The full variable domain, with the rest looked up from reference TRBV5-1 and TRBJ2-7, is KAGVTQTPRYLIKTRGQQVTLSCSPISGHRSVSWYQQTPGQGLQFLFEYFSETQRNKGNFPGRFSGRQFSNSRSEMNVSTLELGDSALYLCASSYQGGTYEQYFGPGTRLTVT.

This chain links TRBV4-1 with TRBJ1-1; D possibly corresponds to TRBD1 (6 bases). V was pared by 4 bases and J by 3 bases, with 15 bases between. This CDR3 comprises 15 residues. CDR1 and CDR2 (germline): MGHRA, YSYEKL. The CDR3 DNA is TGCGCCAGCAGCCCTCACGAGGGGGGGGACACTGAAGCTTTCTTT. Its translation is CASSPHEGGDTEAFF.

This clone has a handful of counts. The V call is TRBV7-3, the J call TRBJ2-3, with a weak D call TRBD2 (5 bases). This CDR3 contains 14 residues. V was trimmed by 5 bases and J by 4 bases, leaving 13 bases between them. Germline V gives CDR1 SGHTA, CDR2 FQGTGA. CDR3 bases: TGTGCCAGCAGCCAGATGGCGGGTCCAGATACGCAGTATTTT. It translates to CASSQMAGPDTQYF.

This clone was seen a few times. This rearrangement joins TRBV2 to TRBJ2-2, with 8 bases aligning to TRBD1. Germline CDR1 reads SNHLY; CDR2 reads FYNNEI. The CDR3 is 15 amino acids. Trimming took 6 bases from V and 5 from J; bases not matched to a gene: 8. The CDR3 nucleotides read TGTGCCAGCAGACTACAGGGGGTGGGGACCGGGGAGCTGTTTTTT. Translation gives CASRLQGVGTGELFF.

The CDR3 nucleotides are TGTGCCAGCAGCTCTCGGACTCGACCGGGATACAATGAGCAGTTCTTC. Translation gives CASSSRTRPGYNEQFF. This chain joins TRBV5-5 and TRBJ2-1; D may be TRBD2 (5 bases). Germline CDR1 reads SGHKS; CDR2 reads YYEKEE (reference sequence). The CDR3 extends over 16 amino acids. The germline V and J ends were trimmed by 3 bases and 4 bases, with 17 bases remaining between them.

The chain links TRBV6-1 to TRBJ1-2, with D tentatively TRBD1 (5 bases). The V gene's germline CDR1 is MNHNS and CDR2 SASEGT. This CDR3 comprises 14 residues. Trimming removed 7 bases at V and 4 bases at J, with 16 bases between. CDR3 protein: CASTSRWGRYGYTF. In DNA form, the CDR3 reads TGTGCCAGCACCTCCCGATGGGGCCGCTATGGCTACACCTTC.

Here the CDR3 reads CATSYPGQVHGYTF. CDR3 in DNA: TGTGCCACCAGCTACCCGGGACAGGTGCATGGCTACACCTTC. V and J are TRBV15 and TRBJ1-2, with 8 bases that match TRBD1. This CDR3 is 14 amino acids long. Germline loops: CDR1 LNHNV, CDR2 YYDKDF (reference sequence). J gave up 6 bases and V 5 bases, and 8 bases lay outside the gene matches.

Here the CDR3 DNA reads TGTGCCAGCAGCTTAGATCGAGGTTCCTATACGCAGTATTTT. It is translated as CASSLDRGSYTQYF. The genes are TRBV7-2 and TRBJ2-3; D gene ambiguous. CDR1 and CDR2 from the germline V gene are SGHTA and FQGNSA. The length of the CDR3 is 14 residues. Trimming removed 1 base from V and 7 bases from J, with 12 bases in between.

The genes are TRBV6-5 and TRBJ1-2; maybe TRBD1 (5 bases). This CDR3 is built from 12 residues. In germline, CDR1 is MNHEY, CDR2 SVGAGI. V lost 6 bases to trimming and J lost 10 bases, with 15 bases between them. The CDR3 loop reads CASRELTAPYTF. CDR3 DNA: TGTGCCAGCAGAGAGTTGACAGCGCCCTACACCTTC.

The CDR3 spells CASSLTGSGETQYF. The DNA for the CDR3 is TGCGCCAGCAGCTTGACTGGGAGTGGGGAGACCCAGTACTTC. The V and J genes are TRBV5-1 and TRBJ2-5, with D perhaps TRBD2 (5 bases). The CDR3 spans 14 residues. The germline V gene encodes CDR1 SGHRS and CDR2 YFSETQ. V lost 1 base and J 5 bases, leaving 12 bases between the germline ends.

In nucleotides, the CDR3 is TGCGCCAGCAGCGGGGGAGAGACCCAGTACTTC. It yields the protein CASSGGETQYF. The chain carries TRBV10-2 and TRBJ2-5; tentatively, D is TRBD2 (6 bases). Trimming took 6 bases from V and 4 from J, leaving 6 bases between them. This CDR3 region has 11 residues. CDR1 is WSHSY and CDR2 is SAAADI in the germline V gene.

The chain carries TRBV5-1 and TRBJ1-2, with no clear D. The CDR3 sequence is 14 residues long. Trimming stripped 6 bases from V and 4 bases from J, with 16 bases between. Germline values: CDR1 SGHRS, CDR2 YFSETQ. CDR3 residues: CASTEDSPSYGYTF. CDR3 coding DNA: TGCGCCAGCACTGAGGACTCGCCGAGCTATGGCTACACCTTC. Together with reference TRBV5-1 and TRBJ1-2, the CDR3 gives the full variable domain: KAGVTQTPRYLIKTRGQQVTLSCSPISGHRSVSWYQQTPGQGLQFLFEYFSETQRNKGNFPGRFSGRQFSNSRSEMNVSTLELGDSALYLCASTEDSPSYGYTFGSGTRLTVV.